This T cell receptor (beta chain) was profiled in a study of regulatory T cells in long-lasting Graves disease. As for the study in general: Graves' disease counted as persistent after over 5 years of antithyroid drugs with positive TSH receptor antibodies.

Study-wide findings and caveats: There were preferences for TRBV28, TRBJ1-2 and TRBJ2-5 in persistent disease. Clonotypes that were public and shared totalled roughly 3,000 in persistent patients versus roughly 1,000 in new patients.

Building of the TCR beta libraries involved iRepertoire HTBI primers and Arm-PCR of CDR3 regions. TCRdb reprocessed the multiplex PCR reads via MiXCR and lists one record per CDR3 protein. The sample carries some 430,000 distinct CDR3 sequences, roughly a fifth recorded once. Time point defined: persistent/refractory GD, antithyroid drugs over 5 years with positive TRAb. After RNA was extracted from PBMCs, the TCR library was made from it. Enrollment of patients was through an endocrinology department in Xi'an, China. V dropped 5 bases and J dropped 4 bases, with 11 bases sitting between them. There are 13 residues in the CDR3. Germline-derived CDR1 and CDR2 are SNHLY and FYNNEI. This clonotype has ten or more counts. No antigen is known for it.

The V gene is TRBV2, the J gene TRBJ2-5; maybe TRBD2 (5 bases). The clonotype comes from a female donor with Graves disease. Material: peripheral blood mononuclear cells (PBMCs), obtained when the disease was refractory, from a patient treated with antithyroid drugs. The CDR3 DNA sequence: TGTGCCAGCAGTTACGGGGAACGAGAGACCCAGTACTTC. Translation: CASSYGERETQYF.